These T cell receptor beta chains were read from a single sample in a study of beta chain features in type 1 diabetes. TCRdb keeps only in-frame clones here, not all; method: immunoSEQ multiplex PCR. The table lists about 150,000 clones, approximately 7.8% of them singletons. Sample: central memory CD4+ T cells from blood. These TCRs come from a woman aged 40 to 50 with type 1 diabetes. The CDR3 runs from the conserved cysteine through the conserved F or W. The D gene is left open where the match is weak. Part of the rows lack a size; the others show once, few, many or a class for expanded clones.

TGCGCCAGCAGCCCTGGACAGGGTATGAACACTGAAGCTTTCTTT CASSPGQGMNTEAFF 15 TRBV5-1 TRBD1 NA TRBJ1-1
TGTGCCAGCAGCTTAGCGGGGGGGAGAAGTTACAATGAGCAGTTCTTC CASSLAGGRSYNEQFF 16 TRBV7-9 TRBD2 NA TRBJ2-1
TGTGCCAGCAGCACAGAAGGGGGTAATGAGCAGTTCTTC CASSTEGGNEQFF 13 TRBV4-2 NA few TRBJ2-1
TGTGCCAGCAGTTTATTTGGTGGCATCACCTCCTACGAGCAGTACTTC CASSLFGGITSYEQYF 16 TRBV28 NA NA TRBJ2-7
TGTGCCAGCAGCCCTCCCGGACTGAGCACCGGGGAGCTGTTTTTT CASSPPGLSTGELFF 15 TRBV7-2 NA NA TRBJ2-2
TGTGCCAGTGTCGGGACAGGTAATCAGCCCCAGCATTTT CASVGTGNQPQHF 13 TRBV7-9 TRBD1 few TRBJ1-5
TGTGCCAGCTCACCTGTACCGGGACAGGGCCGCTATGGCTACACCTTC CASSPVPGQGRYGYTF 16 TRBV18 TRBD1 few TRBJ1-2
TGTGCCAGCAGTTCCCCGGGGGGGACAGGGGTCCACGAGCAGTACTTC CASSSPGGTGVHEQYF 16 TRBV28 TRBD1 few TRBJ2-7
TGTGCCAGCAGTGAATCCAGGGCACTAGCCAAAAACATTCAGTACTTC CASSESRALAKNIQYF 16 TRBV25-1 NA NA TRBJ2-4
TGTGCCAGCTCGGGGGGGAAGGAGCCCTTAAGCTCCTACAATGAGCAGTTCTTC CASSGGKEPLSSYNEQFF 18 TRBV7-9 TRBD2 few TRBJ2-1
TGCGCCAGCAGCCAAGATATCACTAGCGGTTCCTACAATGAGCAGTTCTTC CASSQDITSGSYNEQFF 17 TRBV4-1 TRBD2 NA TRBJ2-1
TGCGCCAGCAGCCGGACCGACAGTAACTATGGCTACACCTTC CASSRTDSNYGYTF 14 TRBV4-1 NA NA TRBJ1-2
TGTGCCAGCAGTGTGAAGGGGGGGACGCAGTATTTT CASSVKGGTQYF 12 TRBV2 NA NA TRBJ2-3
TGTGCCAGCAGCTTAAAGGCTGGGGCGACAGGAGACTCCTACGAGCAGTACTTC CASSLKAGATGDSYEQYF 18 TRBV7-3 NA few TRBJ2-7
TGTGCCAGCAGCTTAGTATCCGGGGGGACCTACGAGCAGTACTTC CASSLVSGGTYEQYF 15 TRBV7-2 TRBD2 NA TRBJ2-7
TGTGCCAGCTCACGGGCCCAGGAGGGAGAGACCCAGTACTTC CASSRAQEGETQYF 14 TRBV18 NA NA TRBJ2-5
TGTGCCAGCAGCCAAGGGGAGGGGCCCTACAATGAGCAGTTCTTC CASSQGEGPYNEQFF 15 TRBV4-2 TRBD2 few TRBJ2-1
TGTGCCAGCAGCCCAAAAACCCAGGGCGCCTCCTACGAGCAGTACTTC CASSPKTQGASYEQYF 16 TRBV7-6 NA few TRBJ2-7
TGTGCCAGCAGTGTTGGACTCCTGAACACTGAAGCTTTCTTT CASSVGLLNTEAFF 14 TRBV6-1 NA few TRBJ1-1
TGTGCCAGCAGCCAAGAGCCTCCCGGGACAGGGGGTTCGAGCTCCTACAATGAGCAGTTCTTC CASSQEPPGTGGSSSYNEQFF 21 TRBV14 TRBD1 few TRBJ2-1
TGCGCCAGCAGCCAAGGGTCAGGCACAGATACGCAGTATTTT CASSQGSGTDTQYF 14 TRBV4-1 NA NA TRBJ2-3
TGCGCCAGCAGCTACCTCGGGACTAGCGGGGCCCAAGAGACCCAGTACTTC CASSYLGTSGAQETQYF 17 TRBV5-1 TRBD2 few TRBJ2-5
TGTGCCAGCAGCGCGGACAGGGGATGGAAGGAGACCCAGTACTTC CASSADRGWKETQYF 15 TRBV5-4 TRBD1 few TRBJ2-5
TGTGCCACCAGCAGAGATAGACAGGGAGGCGGTGGCTACACCTTC CATSRDRQGGGGYTF 15 TRBV15 TRBD1 NA TRBJ1-2
TGCAGCGTTGCGGGACATCTTTCTGGAAACACCATATATTTT CSVAGHLSGNTIYF 14 TRBV29-1 NA NA TRBJ1-3
TGTGCCAGCAGTTTCCGGGACAGGGAAGCTCGGAAAGGCTACACCTTC CASSFRDREARKGYTF 16 TRBV6-5 TRBD1 NA TRBJ1-2
TGTGCCAGCAGCCTTGTTGGGACAGGGGCTCGGGAGACCCAGTACTTC CASSLVGTGARETQYF 16 TRBV7-3 TRBD1 NA TRBJ2-5
TGTGCCAGCATACCGACTCTCGACACTGAAGCTTTCTTT CASIPTLDTEAFF 13 TRBV2 NA few TRBJ1-1
TGTGCCAGCAGCGTCGCGACAGGGAACACCGGGGAGCTGTTTTTT CASSVATGNTGELFF 15 TRBV9 NA few TRBJ2-2
TGTGCCTCATCTATGGACAATGAGCAGTTCTTC CASSMDNEQFF 11 TRBV7-3 NA few TRBJ2-1
TGTGCCATCAGTGCCTCAGGGGGCGCGGATGGCTACACCTTC CAISASGGADGYTF 14 TRBV10-3 TRBD1 few TRBJ1-2
TGTGCCAGCAGTCGACAGGGGAGAGACTACGAGCAGTACTTC CASSRQGRDYEQYF 14 TRBV2 TRBD1 few TRBJ2-7
TGTGCCAGCAGCGAGGGACAGGGGGCGGGAGATACGCAGTATTTT CASSEGQGAGDTQYF 15 TRBV7-9 TRBD1 few TRBJ2-3
TGTGCCAGCAGAGGAGGGTATGGCTACACCTTC CASRGGYGYTF 11 TRBV28 NA NA TRBJ1-2
TGTGCCAGCAGTTGGGACGGGAGCAATGAGCAGTTCTTC CASSWDGSNEQFF 13 TRBV6-1 NA few TRBJ2-1
TGTGCCAGTAGTATCGGGTTGGATGCTTTCTTT CASSIGLDAFF 11 TRBV19 NA NA TRBJ1-1
TGTGCCAGCTCATCAGCCGGGACAGGAGGCTACAATGAGCAGTTCTTC CASSSAGTGGYNEQFF 16 TRBV18 TRBD1 few TRBJ2-1
TGCGCCAGCAGTTATCGGACAGGGAACACAGATACGCAGTATTTT CASSYRTGNTDTQYF 15 TRBV5-1 TRBD1 few TRBJ2-3
TGTGCCAGCCTAGATTCCTATGGCTACACCTTC CASLDSYGYTF 11 TRBV19 NA few TRBJ1-2
TGCGCCAGCAGCCATGGAGCAGGGGACACTAATGAAAAACTGTTTTTT CASSHGAGDTNEKLFF 16 TRBV4-1 NA few TRBJ1-4
TGTGCCAGTAGTAGGGACAGGGACCGGCAGCCCCAGCATTTT CASSRDRDRQPQHF 14 TRBV19 TRBD1 few TRBJ1-5
TGTGCCAGCACCCGACAGGGGAATCGAGCAGATACGCAGTATTTT CASTRQGNRADTQYF 15 TRBV6-5 TRBD1 NA TRBJ2-3
TGTGCCAGCAGCTTATCCTATCCCGGGACAGGGCAAGAGACCCAGTACTTC CASSLSYPGTGQETQYF 17 TRBV7-3 TRBD1 few TRBJ2-5
TGTGCCACCAGCACCAGGGCATTTCGCAATCAGCCCCAGCATTTT CATSTRAFRNQPQHF 15 TRBV15 NA few TRBJ1-5
TGTGCCAGCAGCTTGGAGGCCCCACACAGGGGTAAACTGTTTTTT CASSLEAPHRGKLFF 15 TRBV5-4 TRBD1 few TRBJ1-4
TGCAGCGGAGGAGTTCTCTCCGAAAAACTGTTTTTT CSGGVLSEKLFF 12 TRBV29-1 NA few TRBJ1-4
TGTGCCAGCAGCTTTTCGACAGGGGAGGAGGAGACCCAGTACTTC CASSFSTGEEETQYF 15 TRBV5-5 TRBD1 NA TRBJ2-5
TGTGCCAGCAGCCCTACGCGATCGATCTACAATGAGCAGTTCTTC CASSPTRSIYNEQFF 15 TRBV5-4 NA NA TRBJ2-1
TGTGCCAGCAGCTCTTCTAGCGGGAGGTACGAGCAGTACTTC CASSSSSGRYEQYF 14 TRBV28 TRBD2 few TRBJ2-7
TGCAGCGTTGAAGATGCCACAGAAGGCTACACCTTC CSVEDATEGYTF 12 TRBV29-1 NA NA TRBJ1-2
TGTGCCAGCAGCTGGGGACTGCCTACCGGGGAGCTGTTTTTT CASSWGLPTGELFF 14 TRBV5-6 NA NA TRBJ2-2
TGTGCCAGCAGCACGTCGACAGGATCCTACGAGCAGTACTTC CASSTSTGSYEQYF 14 TRBV11-2 NA few TRBJ2-7
TGTGCCAGCAGCTTAGCCAGGCCGCAGAACACCGGGGAGCTGTTTTTT CASSLARPQNTGELFF 16 TRBV7-2 NA many TRBJ2-2
TGTGCCAGCAGCCAAGATTTCAGTCAGCCCCAGCATTTT CASSQDFSQPQHF 13 TRBV4-2 NA few TRBJ1-5
TGTGCCAGCAGGGGGACAGTCGCCTCCTACGAGCAGTACTTC CASRGTVASYEQYF 14 TRBV6-6 TRBD1 many TRBJ2-7
TGTGCCAGCAGTACGGGACAATTCCCCTCTGGGGCCAACGTCCTGACTTTC CASSTGQFPSGANVLTF 17 TRBV5-6 NA few TRBJ2-6
TGTGCCAGCAGTTACGGTGGACTAGCGGGCTCCTACGAGCAGTACTTC CASSYGGLAGSYEQYF 16 TRBV6-6 TRBD2 NA TRBJ2-7
TGTGCCAGCAGTCGGACAGTAACTCAGCCCCAGCATTTT CASSRTVTQPQHF 13 TRBV2 NA NA TRBJ1-5